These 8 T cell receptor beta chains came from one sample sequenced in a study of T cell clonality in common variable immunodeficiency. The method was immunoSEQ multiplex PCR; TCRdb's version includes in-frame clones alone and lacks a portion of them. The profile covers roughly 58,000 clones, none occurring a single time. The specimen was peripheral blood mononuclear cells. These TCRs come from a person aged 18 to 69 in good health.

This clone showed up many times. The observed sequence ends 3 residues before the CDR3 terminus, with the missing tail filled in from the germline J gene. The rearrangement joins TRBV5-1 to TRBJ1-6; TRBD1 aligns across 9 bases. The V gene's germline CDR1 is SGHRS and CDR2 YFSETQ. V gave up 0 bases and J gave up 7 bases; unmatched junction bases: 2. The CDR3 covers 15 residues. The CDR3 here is CASSLDTGGNSPLHF. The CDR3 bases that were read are TGCGCCAGCAGCTTGGATACAGGGGGCAATTCACCC.

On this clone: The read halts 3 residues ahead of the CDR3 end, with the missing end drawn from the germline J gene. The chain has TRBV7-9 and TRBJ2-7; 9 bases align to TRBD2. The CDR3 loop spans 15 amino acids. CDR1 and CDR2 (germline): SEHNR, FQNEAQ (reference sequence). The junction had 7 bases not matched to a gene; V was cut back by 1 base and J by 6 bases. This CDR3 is CASSLDWASGTEQYF. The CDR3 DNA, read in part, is TGTGCCAGCAGCTTAGATTGGGCTAGCGGGACCGAG.

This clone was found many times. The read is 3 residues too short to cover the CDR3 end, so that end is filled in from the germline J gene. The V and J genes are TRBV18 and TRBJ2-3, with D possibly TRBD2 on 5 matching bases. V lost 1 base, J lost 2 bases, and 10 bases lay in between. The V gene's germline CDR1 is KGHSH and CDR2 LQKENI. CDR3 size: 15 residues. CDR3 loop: CASSPLSSNTDTQYF. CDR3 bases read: TGTGCCAGCTCACCACTGTCTAGCAACACAGATACG. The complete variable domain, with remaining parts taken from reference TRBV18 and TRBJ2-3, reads NAGVMQNPRHLVRRRGQEARLRCSPMKGHSHVYWYRQLPEEGLKFMVYLQKENIIDESGMPKERFSAEFPKEGPSILRIQQVVRGDSAAYFCASSPLSSNTDTQYFGPGTRLTVL.

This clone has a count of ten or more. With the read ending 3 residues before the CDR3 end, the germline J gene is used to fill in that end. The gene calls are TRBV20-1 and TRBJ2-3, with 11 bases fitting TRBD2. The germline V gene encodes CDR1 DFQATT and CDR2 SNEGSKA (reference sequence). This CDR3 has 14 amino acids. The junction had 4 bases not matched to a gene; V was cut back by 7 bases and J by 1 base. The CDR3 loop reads CSGSLAGGTDTQYF. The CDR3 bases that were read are TGCAGTGGGTCACTAGCGGGGGGCACAGATACG.

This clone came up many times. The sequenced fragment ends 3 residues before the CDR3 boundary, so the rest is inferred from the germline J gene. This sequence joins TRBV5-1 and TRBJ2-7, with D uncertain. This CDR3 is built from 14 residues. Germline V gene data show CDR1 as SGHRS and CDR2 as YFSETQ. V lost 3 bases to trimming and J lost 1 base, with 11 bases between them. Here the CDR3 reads CASSYERPSYEQYF. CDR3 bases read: TGCGCCAGCAGCTATGAAAGGCCATCCTACGAG.

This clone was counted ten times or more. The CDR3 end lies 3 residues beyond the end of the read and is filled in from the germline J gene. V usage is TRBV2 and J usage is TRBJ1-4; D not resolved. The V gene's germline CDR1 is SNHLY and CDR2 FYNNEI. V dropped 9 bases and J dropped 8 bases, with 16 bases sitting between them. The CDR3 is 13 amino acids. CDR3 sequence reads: CASKGTEIEKLFF. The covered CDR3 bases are TGTGCCAGTAAGGGCACCGAAATCGAAAAA.

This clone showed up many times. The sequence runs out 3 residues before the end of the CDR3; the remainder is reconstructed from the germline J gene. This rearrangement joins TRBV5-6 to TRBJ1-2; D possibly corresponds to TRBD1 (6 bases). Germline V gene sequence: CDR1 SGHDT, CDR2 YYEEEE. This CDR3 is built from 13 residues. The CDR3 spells CASSAYRAQGYTF. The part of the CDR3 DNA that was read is TGTGCCAGCAGCGCCTACAGGGCACAGGGC.

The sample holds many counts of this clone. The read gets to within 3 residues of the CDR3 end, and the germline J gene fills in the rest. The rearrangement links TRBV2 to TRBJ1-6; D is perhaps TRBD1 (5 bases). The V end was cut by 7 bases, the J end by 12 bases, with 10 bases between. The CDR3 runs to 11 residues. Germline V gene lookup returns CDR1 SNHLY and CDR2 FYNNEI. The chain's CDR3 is CASTRGGPLHF. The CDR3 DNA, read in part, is TGTGCCAGCACCCGCGGGGGACCC.